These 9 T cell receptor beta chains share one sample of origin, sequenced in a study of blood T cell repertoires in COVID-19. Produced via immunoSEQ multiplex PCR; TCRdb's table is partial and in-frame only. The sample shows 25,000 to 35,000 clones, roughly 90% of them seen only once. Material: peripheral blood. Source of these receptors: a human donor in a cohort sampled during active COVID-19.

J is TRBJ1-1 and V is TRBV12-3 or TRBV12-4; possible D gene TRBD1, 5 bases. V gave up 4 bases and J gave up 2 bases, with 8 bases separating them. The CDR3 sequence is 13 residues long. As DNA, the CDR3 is TGTGCCAGCAGTTCGGGGGTCAACACTGAAGCTTTCTTT. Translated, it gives CASSSGVNTEAFF.

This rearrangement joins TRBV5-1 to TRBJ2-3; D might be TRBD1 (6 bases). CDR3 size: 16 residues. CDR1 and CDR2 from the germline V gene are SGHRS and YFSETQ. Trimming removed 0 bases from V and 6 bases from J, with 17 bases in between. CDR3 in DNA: TGCGCCAGCAGCTTGGCCGGCCAGGGGAAAGGGGATACGCAGTATTTT. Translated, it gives CASSLAGQGKGDTQYF.

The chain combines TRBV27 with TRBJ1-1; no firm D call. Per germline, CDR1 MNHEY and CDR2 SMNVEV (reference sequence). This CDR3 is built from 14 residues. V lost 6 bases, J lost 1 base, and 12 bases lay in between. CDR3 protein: CASSPLNRNTEAFF. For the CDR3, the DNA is TGTGCCAGCAGCCCACTTAATAGGAACACTGAAGCTTTCTTT.

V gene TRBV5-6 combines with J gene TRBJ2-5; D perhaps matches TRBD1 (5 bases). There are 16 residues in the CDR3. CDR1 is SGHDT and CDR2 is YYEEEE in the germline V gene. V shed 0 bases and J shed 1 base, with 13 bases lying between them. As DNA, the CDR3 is TGTGCCAGCAGCTTGGGCCAGGGCGGATTCCAAGAGACCCAGTACTTC. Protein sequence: CASSLGQGGFQETQYF. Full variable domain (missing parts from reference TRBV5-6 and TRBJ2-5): DAGVTQSPTHLIKTRGQQVTLRCSPKSGHDTVSWYQQALGQGPQFIFQYYEEEERQRGNFPDRFSGHQFPNYSSELNVNALLLGDSALYLCASSLGQGGFQETQYFGPGTRLLVL.

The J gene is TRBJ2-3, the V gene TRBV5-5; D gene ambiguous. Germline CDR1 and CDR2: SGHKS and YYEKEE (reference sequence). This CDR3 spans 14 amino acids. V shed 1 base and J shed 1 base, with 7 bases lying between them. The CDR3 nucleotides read TGTGCCAGCAGCTTGAGCCACGGCACAGATACGCAGTATTTT. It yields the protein CASSLSHGTDTQYF.

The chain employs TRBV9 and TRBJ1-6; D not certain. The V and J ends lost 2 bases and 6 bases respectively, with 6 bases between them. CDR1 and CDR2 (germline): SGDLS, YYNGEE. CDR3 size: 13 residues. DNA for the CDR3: TGTGCCAGCAGCGTTCACGGTAATTCACCCCTCCACTTT. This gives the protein CASSVHGNSPLHF.

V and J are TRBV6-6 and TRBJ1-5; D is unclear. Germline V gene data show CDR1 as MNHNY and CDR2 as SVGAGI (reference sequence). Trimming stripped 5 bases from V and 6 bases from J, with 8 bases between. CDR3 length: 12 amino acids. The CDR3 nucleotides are TGTGCCAGCAGTCCGGTGAGTCAGCCCCAGCATTTT. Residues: CASSPVSQPQHF.

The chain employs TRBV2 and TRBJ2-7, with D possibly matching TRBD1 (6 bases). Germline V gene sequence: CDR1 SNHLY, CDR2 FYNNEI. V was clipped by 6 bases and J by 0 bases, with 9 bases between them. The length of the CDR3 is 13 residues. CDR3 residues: CASRSDSSYEQYF. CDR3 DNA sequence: TGTGCCAGCAGGTCGGACAGCTCCTACGAGCAGTACTTC. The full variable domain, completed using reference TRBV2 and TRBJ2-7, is EPEVTQTPSHQVTQMGQEVILRCVPISNHLYFYWYRQILGQKVEFLVSFYNNEISEKSEIFDDQFSVERPDGSNFTLKIRSTKLEDSAMYFCASRSDSSYEQYFGPGTRLTVT.

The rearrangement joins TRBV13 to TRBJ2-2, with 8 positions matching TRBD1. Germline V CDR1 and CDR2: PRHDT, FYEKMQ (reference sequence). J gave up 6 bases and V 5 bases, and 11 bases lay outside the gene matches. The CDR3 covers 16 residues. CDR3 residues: CASSPQRQGKAGELFF. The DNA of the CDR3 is TGTGCCAGCAGCCCTCAGAGACAGGGGAAGGCCGGGGAGCTGTTTTTT.